This T cell receptor (beta chain) was retrieved from a study of T cell clonality in common variable immunodeficiency. TCRdb keeps only in-frame clones here, not all; method: immunoSEQ multiplex PCR. The sample shows roughly 29,000 clones, none of them appearing just once. About this clone: The read comes to an end 3 residues before the CDR3 does, leaving the germline J gene to fill in the end.

Most patients and controls had Caucasian heritage. Germline assignment: CDR1 MNHEY and CDR2 SVGEGT. The CDR3 is made up of 17 amino acids. The V and J ends lost 2 bases and 3 bases respectively, with 20 bases between them. The TCR originated in a person aged 18 to 70 in good health. This chain joins TRBV6-2 or TRBV6-3 and TRBJ2-7; D uncertain. The sample comprised peripheral blood mononuclear cells. This CDR3 reads CASSYGWQAKASYEQYF. The DNA read from the CDR3 is TGTGCCAGCAGTTACGGTTGGCAGGCGAAGGCCAGCTACGAG.